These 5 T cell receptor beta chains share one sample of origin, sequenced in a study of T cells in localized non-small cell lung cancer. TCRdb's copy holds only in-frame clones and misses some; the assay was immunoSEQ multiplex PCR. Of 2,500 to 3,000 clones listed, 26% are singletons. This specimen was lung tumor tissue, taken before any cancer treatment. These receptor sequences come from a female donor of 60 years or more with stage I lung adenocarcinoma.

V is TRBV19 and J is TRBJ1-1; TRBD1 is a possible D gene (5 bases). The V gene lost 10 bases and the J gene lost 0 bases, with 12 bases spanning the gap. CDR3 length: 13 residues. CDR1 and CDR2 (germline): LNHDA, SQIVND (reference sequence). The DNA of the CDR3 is TGTGCCATTTCAGACAGACTGAACACTGAAGCTTTCTTT. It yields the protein CAISDRLNTEAFF.

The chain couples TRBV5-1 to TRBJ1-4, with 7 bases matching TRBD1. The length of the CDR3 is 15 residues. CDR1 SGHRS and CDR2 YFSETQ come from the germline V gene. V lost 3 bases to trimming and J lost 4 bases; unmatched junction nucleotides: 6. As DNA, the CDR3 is TGCGCCAGCAGCTGGGAGGGACAGTTTAATGAAAAACTGTTTTTT. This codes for CASSWEGQFNEKLFF.

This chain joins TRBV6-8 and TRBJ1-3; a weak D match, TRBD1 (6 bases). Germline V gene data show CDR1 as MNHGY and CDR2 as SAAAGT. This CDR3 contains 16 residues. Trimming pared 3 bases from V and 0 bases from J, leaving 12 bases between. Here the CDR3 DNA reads TGTGCCAGCAGTTATTCTACAGGGAGCTCTGGAAACACCATATATTTT. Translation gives CASSYSTGSSGNTIYF.

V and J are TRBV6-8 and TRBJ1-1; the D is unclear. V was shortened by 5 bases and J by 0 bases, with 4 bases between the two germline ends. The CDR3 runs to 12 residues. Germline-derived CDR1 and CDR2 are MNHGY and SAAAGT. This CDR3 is CASSTVNTEAFF. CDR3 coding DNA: TGTGCCAGCAGTACAGTGAACACTGAAGCTTTCTTT.

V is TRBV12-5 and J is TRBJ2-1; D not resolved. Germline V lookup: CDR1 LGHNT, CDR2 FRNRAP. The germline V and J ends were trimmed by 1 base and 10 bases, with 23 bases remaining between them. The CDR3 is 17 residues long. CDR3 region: CASGLDRHLPYSREQFF. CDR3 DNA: TGTGCTAGTGGTTTGGACAGACATTTACCCTACTCGAGGGAGCAGTTCTTC.